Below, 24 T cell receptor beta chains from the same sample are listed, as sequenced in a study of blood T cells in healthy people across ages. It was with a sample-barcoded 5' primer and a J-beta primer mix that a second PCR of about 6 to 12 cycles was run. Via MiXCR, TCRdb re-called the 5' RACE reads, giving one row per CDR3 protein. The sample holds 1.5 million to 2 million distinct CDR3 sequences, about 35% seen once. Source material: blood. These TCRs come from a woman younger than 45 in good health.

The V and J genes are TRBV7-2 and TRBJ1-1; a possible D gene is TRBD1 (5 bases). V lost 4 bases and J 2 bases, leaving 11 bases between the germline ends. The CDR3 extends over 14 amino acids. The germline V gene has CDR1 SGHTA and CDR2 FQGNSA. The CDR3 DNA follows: TGTGCCAGCAGCTCCGACTGGGGCAACACTGAAGCTTTCTTT. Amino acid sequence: CASSSDWGNTEAFF.

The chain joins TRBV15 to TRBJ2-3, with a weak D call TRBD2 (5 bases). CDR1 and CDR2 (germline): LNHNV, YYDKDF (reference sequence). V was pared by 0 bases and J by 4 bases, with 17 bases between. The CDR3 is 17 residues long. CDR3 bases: TGTGCCACCAGCAGAGATGGAGCGGTTAGGGATCCAGATACGCAGTATTTT. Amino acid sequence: CATSRDGAVRDPDTQYF.

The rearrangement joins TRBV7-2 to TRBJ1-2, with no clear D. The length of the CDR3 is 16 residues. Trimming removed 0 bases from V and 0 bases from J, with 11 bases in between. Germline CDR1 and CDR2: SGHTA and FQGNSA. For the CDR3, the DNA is TGTGCCAGCAGCTTAGCGAGGCAGATTACTAACTATGGCTACACCTTC. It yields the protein CASSLARQITNYGYTF.

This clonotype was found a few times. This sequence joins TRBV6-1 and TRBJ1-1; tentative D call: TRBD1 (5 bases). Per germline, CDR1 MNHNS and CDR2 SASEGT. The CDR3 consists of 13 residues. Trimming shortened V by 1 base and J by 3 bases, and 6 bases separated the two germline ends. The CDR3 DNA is TGTGCCAGCAGTGAAGGGACACACACTGAAGCTTTCTTT. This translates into CASSEGTHTEAFF.

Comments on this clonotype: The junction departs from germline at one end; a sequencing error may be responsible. The CDR3 is CASRRPGQKYSERFF. The CDR3, as DNA: TGCGCCAGCAGGCGACCGGGACAGAAGTACAGTGAGCGGTTCTTC. This sequence joins TRBV4-1 and TRBJ2-1, with 7 positions matching TRBD1. The CDR3 has 15 residues. Germline loops: CDR1 MGHRA, CDR2 YSYEKL.

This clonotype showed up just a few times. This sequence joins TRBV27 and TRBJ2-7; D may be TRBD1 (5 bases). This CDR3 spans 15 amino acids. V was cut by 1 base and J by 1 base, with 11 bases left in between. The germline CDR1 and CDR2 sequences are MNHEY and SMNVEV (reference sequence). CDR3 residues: CASSLLMQGSYEQYF. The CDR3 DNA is TGTGCCAGCAGTTTATTGATGCAGGGTTCCTACGAGCAGTACTTC.

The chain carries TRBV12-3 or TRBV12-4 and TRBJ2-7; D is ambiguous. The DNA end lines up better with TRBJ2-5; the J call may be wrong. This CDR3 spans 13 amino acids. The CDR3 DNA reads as TGTGCCAGCACCACTTCCCTTAGTGTGACCCAGTACTTC. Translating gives CASTTSLSVTQYF.

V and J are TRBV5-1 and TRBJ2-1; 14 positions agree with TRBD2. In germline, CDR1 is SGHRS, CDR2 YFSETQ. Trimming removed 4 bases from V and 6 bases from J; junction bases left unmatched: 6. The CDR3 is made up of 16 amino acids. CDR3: CASSGGTSGSLNEQFF. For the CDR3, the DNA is TGCGCCAGCAGCGGTGGGACTAGCGGGAGTCTCAATGAGCAGTTCTTC.

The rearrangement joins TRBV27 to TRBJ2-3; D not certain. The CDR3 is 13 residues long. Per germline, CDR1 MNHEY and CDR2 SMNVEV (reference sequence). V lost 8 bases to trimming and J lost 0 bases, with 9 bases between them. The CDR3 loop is CASGVPSTDTQYF. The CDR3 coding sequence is TGTGCCAGCGGGGTCCCCAGCACAGATACGCAGTATTTT.

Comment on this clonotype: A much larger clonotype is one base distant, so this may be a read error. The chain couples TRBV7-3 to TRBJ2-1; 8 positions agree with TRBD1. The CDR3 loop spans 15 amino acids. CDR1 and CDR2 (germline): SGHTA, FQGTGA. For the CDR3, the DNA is TGTGCCCGCAGCTTAGTTGGAGACAGGGGCAATGAGCAGTTCTTC. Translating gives CARSLVGDRGNEQFF.

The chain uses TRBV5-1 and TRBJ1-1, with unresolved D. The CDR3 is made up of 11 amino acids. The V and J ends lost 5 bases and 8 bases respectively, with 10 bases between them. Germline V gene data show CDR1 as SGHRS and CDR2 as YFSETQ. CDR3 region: CASSNREEAFF. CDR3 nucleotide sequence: TGCGCCAGCAGTAACAGAGAGGAAGCTTTCTTT.

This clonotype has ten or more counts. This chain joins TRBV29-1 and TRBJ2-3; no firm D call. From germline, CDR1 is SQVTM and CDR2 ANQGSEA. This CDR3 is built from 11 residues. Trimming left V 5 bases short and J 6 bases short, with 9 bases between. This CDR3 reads CSVQYIDTQYF. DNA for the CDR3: TGCAGCGTTCAATATATTGATACGCAGTATTTT.

The CDR3 reads CSAHIAGDRTQYF. The CDR3 region has the DNA TGCAGTGCCCATATAGCGGGAGATAGGACCCAGTACTTC. The chain links TRBV20-1 to TRBJ2-5, with 9 bases lining up with TRBD2. Per germline, CDR1 DFQATT and CDR2 SNEGSKA (reference sequence). The length of the CDR3 is 13 residues. V gave up 6 bases and J gave up 7 bases; unmatched junction bases: 9.

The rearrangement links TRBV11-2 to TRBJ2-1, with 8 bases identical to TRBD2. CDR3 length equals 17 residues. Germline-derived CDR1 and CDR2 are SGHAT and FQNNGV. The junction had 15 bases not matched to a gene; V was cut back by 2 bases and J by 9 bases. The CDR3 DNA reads TGTGCCAGCAGCTTATTGGCCGGGAGGGCCCTCGTGAGTGAGCAGTTCTTC. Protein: CASSLLAGRALVSEQFF.

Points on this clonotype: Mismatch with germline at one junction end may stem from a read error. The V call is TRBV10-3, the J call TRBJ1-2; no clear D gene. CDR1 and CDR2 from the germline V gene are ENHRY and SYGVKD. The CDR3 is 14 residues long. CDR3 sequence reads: CAISEVSGSPGCTF. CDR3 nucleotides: TGTGCCATCAGTGAGGTCTCCGGAAGTCCTGGCTGCACCTTC.

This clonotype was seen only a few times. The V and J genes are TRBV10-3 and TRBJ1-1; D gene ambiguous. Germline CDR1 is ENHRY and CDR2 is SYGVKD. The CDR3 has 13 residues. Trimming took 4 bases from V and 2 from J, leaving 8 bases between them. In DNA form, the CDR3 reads TGTGCCATCAGTGTGGGGAGAAACACTGAAGCTTTCTTT. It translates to CAISVGRNTEAFF.

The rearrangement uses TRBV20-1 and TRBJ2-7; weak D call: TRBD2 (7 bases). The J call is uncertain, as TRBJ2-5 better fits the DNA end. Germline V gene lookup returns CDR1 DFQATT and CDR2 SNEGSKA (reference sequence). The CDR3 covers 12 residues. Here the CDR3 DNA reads TGCAGTGCTAGAAAGGGGGGGGAGACCCAGTACTTC. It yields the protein CSARKGGETQYF.

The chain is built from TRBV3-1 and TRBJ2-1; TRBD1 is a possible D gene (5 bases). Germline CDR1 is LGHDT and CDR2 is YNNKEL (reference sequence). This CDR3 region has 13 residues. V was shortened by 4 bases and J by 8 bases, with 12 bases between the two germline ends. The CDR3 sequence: CASSPSGAHEQFF. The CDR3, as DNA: TGTGCCAGCAGCCCGTCTGGGGCGCATGAGCAGTTCTTC.

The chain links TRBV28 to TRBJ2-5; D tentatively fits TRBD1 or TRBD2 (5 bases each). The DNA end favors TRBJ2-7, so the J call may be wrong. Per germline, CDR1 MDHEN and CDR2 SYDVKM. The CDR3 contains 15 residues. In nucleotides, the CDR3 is TGTGCCAGCAGCCTAGTTATGGGGGTCCGCCGCGAGCAGTACTTC. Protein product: CASSLVMGVRREQYF.

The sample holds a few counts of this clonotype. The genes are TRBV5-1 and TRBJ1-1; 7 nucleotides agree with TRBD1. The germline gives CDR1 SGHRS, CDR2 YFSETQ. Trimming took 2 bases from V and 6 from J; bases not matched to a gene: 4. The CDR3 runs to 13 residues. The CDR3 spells CASSFGTDAEAFF. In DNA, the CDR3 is TGCGCCAGCAGCTTCGGGACAGACGCTGAAGCTTTCTTT.

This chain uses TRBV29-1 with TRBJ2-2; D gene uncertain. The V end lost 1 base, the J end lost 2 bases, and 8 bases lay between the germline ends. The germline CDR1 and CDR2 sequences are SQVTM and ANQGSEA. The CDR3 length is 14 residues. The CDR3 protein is CSVEAQRNTGELFF. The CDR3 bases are TGCAGCGTTGAAGCACAGAGAAACACCGGGGAGCTGTTTTTT.

CDR3 in DNA: TGTGCCAGCAGTTTAGCGGATAATTCACCCCTCCACTTT. The encoded protein is CASSLADNSPLHF. V usage is TRBV27 and J usage is TRBJ1-6; D gene unclear. V lost 2 bases and J 5 bases, leaving 4 bases between the germline ends. This CDR3 has 13 amino acids. Germline-derived CDR1 and CDR2 are MNHEY and SMNVEV (reference sequence).

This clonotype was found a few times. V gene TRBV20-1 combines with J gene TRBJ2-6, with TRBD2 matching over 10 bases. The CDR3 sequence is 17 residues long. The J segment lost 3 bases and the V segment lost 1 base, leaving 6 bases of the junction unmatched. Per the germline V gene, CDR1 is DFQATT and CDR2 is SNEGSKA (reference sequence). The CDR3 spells CSARAPLAGSGANVLTF. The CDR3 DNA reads TGCAGTGCTAGAGCCCCACTAGCGGGAAGTGGGGCCAACGTCCTGACTTTC.

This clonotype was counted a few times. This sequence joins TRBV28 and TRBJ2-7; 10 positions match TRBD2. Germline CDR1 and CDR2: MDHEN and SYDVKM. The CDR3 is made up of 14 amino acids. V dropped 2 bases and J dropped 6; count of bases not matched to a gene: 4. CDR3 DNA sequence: TGTGCCAGCAGTTTACTAGCGGGAGATTCCGAGCAGTACTTC. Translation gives CASSLLAGDSEQYF.